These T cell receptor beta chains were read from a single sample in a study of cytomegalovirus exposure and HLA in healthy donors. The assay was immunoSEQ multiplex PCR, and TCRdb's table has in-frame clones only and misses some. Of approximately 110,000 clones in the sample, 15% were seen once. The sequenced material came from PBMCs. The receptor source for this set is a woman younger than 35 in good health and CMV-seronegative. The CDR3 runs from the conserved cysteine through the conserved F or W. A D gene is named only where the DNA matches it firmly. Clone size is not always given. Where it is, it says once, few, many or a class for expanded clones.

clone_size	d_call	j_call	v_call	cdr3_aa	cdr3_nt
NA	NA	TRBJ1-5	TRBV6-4	CASSDSGRAGNQPQHF	TGTGCCAGCAGTGACTCGGGCAGGGCAGGCAATCAGCCCCAGCATTTT
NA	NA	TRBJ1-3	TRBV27	CASRKGPSGNTIYF	TGTGCCAGCAGAAAGGGGCCCTCTGGAAACACCATATATTTT
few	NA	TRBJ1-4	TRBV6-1	CASTRTPYNEKLFF	TGTGCCAGCACCCGGACACCTTATAATGAAAAACTGTTTTTT
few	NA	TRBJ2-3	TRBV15	CATSREANTDTQYF	TGTGCCACCAGCAGAGAAGCGAACACAGATACGCAGTATTTT
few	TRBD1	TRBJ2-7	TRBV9	CASSVGGPGQPNAYEQYF	TGTGCCAGCAGCGTAGGGGGCCCGGGACAGCCCAACGCCTACGAGCAGTACTTC
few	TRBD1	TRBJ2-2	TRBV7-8	CASTSSGTGGTGELFF	TGTGCCAGCACCTCATCCGGGACAGGGGGTACCGGGGAGCTGTTTTTT
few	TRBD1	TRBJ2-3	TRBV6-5	CASRDRGAGTDTQYF	TGTGCCAGTAGGGACAGGGGGGCGGGCACAGATACGCAGTATTTT
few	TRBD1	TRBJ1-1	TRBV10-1	CASSNTGVNTEAFF	TGCGCCAGCAGTAACACAGGGGTGAACACTGAAGCTTTCTTT
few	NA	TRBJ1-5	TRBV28	CASSLRTGVNQPQHF	TGTGCCAGCAGTTTACGCACAGGAGTAAATCAGCCCCAGCATTTT
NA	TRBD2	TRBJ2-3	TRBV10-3	CAIGGLREGVDTQYF	TGTGCCATCGGGGGCTTACGGGAGGGCGTAGATACGCAGTATTTT
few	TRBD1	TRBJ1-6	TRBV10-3	CAISEGDRGQDSPLHF	TGTGCCATCAGTGAGGGGGACAGGGGGCAGGATTCACCCCTCCACTTT
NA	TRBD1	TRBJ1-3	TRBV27	CASSLSGTDSGNTIYF	TGTGCCAGCAGTTTATCTGGGACAGACTCTGGAAACACCATATATTTT
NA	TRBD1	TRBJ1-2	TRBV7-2	CASSLGGTGVRRGYTF	TGTGCCAGCAGCTTAGGAGGGACAGGGGTGAGAAGAGGCTACACCTTC
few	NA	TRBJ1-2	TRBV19	CASSIGRAGYGYTF	TGTGCCAGTAGTATAGGGCGGGCTGGCTATGGCTACACCTTC
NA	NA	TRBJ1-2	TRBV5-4	CASSLGGQGYGYTF	TGTGCCAGCAGCTTGGGGGGGCAGGGCTATGGCTACACCTTC
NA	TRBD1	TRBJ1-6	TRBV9	CASTGGQGDRSLHF	TGTGCCAGCACGGGAGGGCAGGGGGATCGGTCCCTCCACTTT
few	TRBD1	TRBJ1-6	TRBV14	CASSQRYRGQGNSPLHF	TGTGCCAGCAGCCAACGATACAGGGGGCAAGGGAATTCACCCCTCCACTTT
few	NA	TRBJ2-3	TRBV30	CAWSGPSTDTQYF	TGTGCCTGGAGCGGTCCAAGCACAGATACGCAGTATTTT